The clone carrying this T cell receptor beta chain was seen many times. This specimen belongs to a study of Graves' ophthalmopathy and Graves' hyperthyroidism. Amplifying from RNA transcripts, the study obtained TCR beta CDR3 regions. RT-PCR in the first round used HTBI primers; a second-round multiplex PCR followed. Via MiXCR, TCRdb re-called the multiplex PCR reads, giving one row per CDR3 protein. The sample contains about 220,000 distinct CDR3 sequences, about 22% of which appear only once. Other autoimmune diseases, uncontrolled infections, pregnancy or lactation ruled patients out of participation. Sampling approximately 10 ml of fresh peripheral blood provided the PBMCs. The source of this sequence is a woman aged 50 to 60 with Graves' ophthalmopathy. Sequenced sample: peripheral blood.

In DNA form, the CDR3 reads TGTGCCAGCAGTTGGTATCCAGGCGGGGAGCTGTTTTTT. It translates to CASSWYPGGELFF. The chain carries TRBV6-5 and TRBJ2-2; no firm D call. Trimming removed 4 bases from V and 7 bases from J, with 10 bases in between. The CDR3 spans 13 residues. Looked up from germline, CDR1 is MNHEY and CDR2 is SVGAGI.